The next 21 T cell receptor beta chains were all read from a single sample in a study of shared clonotypes between healthy human individuals. In the naive CD8 group, cells lacked CD45RO and were positively selected for CCR7, so terminally differentiated effector memory CD45RA+ cells were left out. The assay was immunoSEQ multiplex PCR, and TCRdb's table has in-frame clones only and misses some. The data show hundreds of thousands of clones, with 90% to 97% seen just once and 0.11% held by the top ten. Sample: naive CD8+ T cells sorted from blood. These receptors all come from a woman aged 30 to 39 in good health.

This rearrangement joins TRBV9 to TRBJ2-2; D is possibly TRBD1 (5 bases). This CDR3 spans 16 amino acids. CDR1 and CDR2 (germline): SGDLS, YYNGEE. V dropped 3 bases and J dropped 5 bases, with 17 bases sitting between them. This chain's CDR3 is CASSALLRTRTGELFF. CDR3 DNA: TGTGCCAGCAGCGCCCTTCTTAGGACAAGGACCGGGGAGCTGTTTTTT.

V gene TRBV27 combines with J gene TRBJ2-1, with 12 nucleotides matching TRBD1. The germline V gene has CDR1 MNHEY and CDR2 SMNVEV (reference sequence). The J segment lost 9 bases and the V segment lost 6 bases, leaving 12 bases of the junction unmatched. The CDR3 length is 16 residues. The CDR3: CASSYTPGQGALEQFF. CDR3 nucleotide sequence: TGTGCCAGCAGCTACACCCCGGGACAGGGGGCCCTTGAGCAGTTCTTC.

V gene TRBV28 combines with J gene TRBJ1-1, with D possibly being TRBD1 (5 bases). The germline V gene encodes CDR1 MDHEN and CDR2 SYDVKM. V was clipped by 2 bases and J by 1 base, with 17 bases between them. This CDR3 comprises 17 residues. The CDR3 bases are TGTGCCAGCAGTTTACTCTTCCCGGGACGGCAGAACACTGAAGCTTTCTTT. Its protein is CASSLLFPGRQNTEAFF.

The chain carries TRBV4-1 and TRBJ2-7, with D hard to call. The V and J ends lost 0 bases and 3 bases respectively, with 12 bases between them. The CDR3 is 15 amino acids. Germline CDR1 and CDR2: MGHRA and YSYEKL. CDR3 loop: CASSQEASLFYEQYF. The CDR3 DNA sequence: TGCGCCAGCAGCCAAGAAGCCAGCCTATTCTACGAGCAGTACTTC.

This sequence joins TRBV2 and TRBJ2-1; a weak D match, TRBD2 (6 bases). V was pared by 6 bases and J by 0 bases, with 12 bases between. This CDR3 is built from 15 residues. CDR1 and CDR2 from the germline V gene are SNHLY and FYNNEI. This CDR3 is CASRRDSSSYNEQFF. In nucleotides, the CDR3 is TGTGCCAGCAGAAGGGACTCCAGCTCCTACAATGAGCAGTTCTTC.

The CDR3 spells CASRNGLAGGFSYEQYF. In DNA, the CDR3 is TGTGCCAGCAGGAATGGACTAGCGGGAGGATTCTCCTACGAGCAGTACTTC. This sequence joins TRBV11-2 and TRBJ2-7; 14 nucleotides align to TRBD2. The V segment lost 6 bases and the J segment 0 bases; nucleotides outside the gene matches: 7. The germline CDR1 and CDR2 sequences are SGHAT and FQNNGV. The CDR3 totals 17 residues. Complete variable domain (other parts from reference TRBV11-2 and TRBJ2-7): EAGVAQSPRYKIIEKRQSVAFWCNPISGHATLYWYQQILGQGPKLLIQFQNNGVVDDSQLPKDRFSAERLKGVDSTLKIQPAKLEDSAVYLCASRNGLAGGFSYEQYFGPGTRLTVT.

The rearrangement joins TRBV27 to TRBJ2-5; D is perhaps TRBD1 (6 bases). Germline assignment: CDR1 MNHEY and CDR2 SMNVEV (reference sequence). CDR3 length: 16 residues. The germline V and J ends were trimmed by 6 bases and 5 bases, with 22 bases remaining between them. The CDR3 coding sequence is TGTGCCAGCAGGCCCCAAATTACAGGGAAGTTCGAGACCCAGTACTTC. Translating gives CASRPQITGKFETQYF.

The chain employs TRBV2 and TRBJ2-7, with TRBD2 matching 11 bases. V shed 5 bases and J 4 bases; nucleotides not matched to a gene: 4. The CDR3 runs 14 residues. Germline-derived CDR1 and CDR2 are SNHLY and FYNNEI. CDR3 sequence: CASSMTSGIYEQYF. CDR3 coding DNA: TGTGCCAGCAGTATGACTAGCGGGATTTACGAGCAGTACTTC.

The V gene is TRBV28, the J gene TRBJ1-2, with 9 bases aligning to TRBD1. Per the germline V gene, CDR1 is MDHEN and CDR2 is SYDVKM. J was trimmed by 5 bases and V by 2 bases; bases with no gene match: 3. This CDR3 has 14 amino acids. CDR3 region: CASSLRGQGYGYTF. The CDR3 DNA reads as TGTGCCAGCAGTTTAAGGGGACAGGGATATGGCTACACCTTC.

V and J are TRBV4-2 and TRBJ2-7; D may be TRBD2 (5 bases). V lost 0 bases, J lost 0 bases, and 21 bases lay in between. The CDR3 runs to 19 residues. CDR1 and CDR2 from the germline V gene are LGHNA and YNFKEQ. CDR3 DNA sequence: TGTGCCAGCAGCCAAGATCGCGGGTTTAGGCGGAGGAGCTCCTACGAGCAGTACTTC. Its protein product is CASSQDRGFRRRSSYEQYF.

V is TRBV6-5 and J is TRBJ1-5; no definite D call. Trimming took 5 bases from V and 1 from J, leaving 6 bases between them. This CDR3 spans 13 amino acids. CDR1 MNHEY and CDR2 SVGAGI come from the germline V gene. The CDR3 sequence is CASSRLSNQPQHF. The CDR3 nucleotides read TGTGCCAGCAGTAGACTGAGCAATCAGCCCCAGCATTTT.

The chain recombines TRBV29-1 with TRBJ2-1; a weak D match, TRBD2 (5 bases). This CDR3 contains 13 residues. V shed 1 base and J shed 3 bases, with 7 bases lying between them. From germline, CDR1 is SQVTM and CDR2 ANQGSEA. The CDR3 bases are TGCAGCGTTGAAGCCGCGGGCTACAATGAGCAGTTCTTC. Amino acid sequence: CSVEAAGYNEQFF.

The table lists this clone with a count of one. V is TRBV11-2 and J is TRBJ2-2, with 14 positions matching TRBD2. Trimming at V came to 5 bases and at J to 7 bases, leaving 12 bases not matched to a gene. Germline CDR1 SGHAT, CDR2 FQNNGV. The CDR3 extends over 18 amino acids. The CDR3 sequence: CASSGTSGGARSFGELFF. CDR3 nucleotides: TGTGCCAGCAGCGGGACTAGCGGGGGAGCTAGGTCGTTCGGGGAGCTGTTTTTT.

The chain joins TRBV2 to TRBJ2-7, with TRBD2 identical over 10 bases. This CDR3 region has 16 residues. CDR1 is SNHLY, CDR2 FYNNEI, per germline. With V trimmed by 5 bases and J by 2 bases, 9 bases remained unmatched. CDR3 sequence: CASSYPTSGETYEQYF. The CDR3 DNA follows: TGTGCCAGCAGTTACCCCACTAGCGGGGAGACCTACGAGCAGTACTTC.

The chain joins TRBV28 to TRBJ1-5, with 7 bases aligning to TRBD1. The CDR3 consists of 15 residues. With V trimmed by 6 bases and J by 7 bases, 12 bases remained unmatched. The germline V gene encodes CDR1 MDHEN and CDR2 SYDVKM. The DNA of the CDR3 is TGTGCCAGCAGACCCCGGTTAGGGGGCAGGCAGCCCCAGCATTTT. Its protein product is CASRPRLGGRQPQHF.

The chain employs TRBV28 and TRBJ1-3; D not resolved. Germline V lookup: CDR1 MDHEN, CDR2 SYDVKM. V shed 5 bases and J shed 1 base, with 15 bases lying between them. This CDR3 contains 16 residues. CDR3 loop: CASSATPSTSGNTIYF. DNA for the CDR3: TGTGCCAGCAGTGCGACACCCAGTACGTCTGGAAACACCATATATTTT.

The rearrangement links TRBV27 to TRBJ1-6, with TRBD1 matching over 8 bases. Germline-derived CDR1 and CDR2 are MNHEY and SMNVEV (reference sequence). The CDR3 consists of 16 residues. V lost 6 bases, J lost 6 bases, and 10 bases stayed unmatched. The CDR3 DNA follows: TGTGCCAGCAGCCCTAAACTGACAGGGGCTAATTCACCCCTCCACTTT. It encodes CASSPKLTGANSPLHF.

Remarks on this clone: Distinct nucleotide sequences in the sample also encode this CDR3. The chain employs TRBV19 and TRBJ2-7; 8 positions agree with TRBD1. Germline V gives CDR1 LNHDA, CDR2 SQIVND (reference sequence). The CDR3 contains 14 residues. The V gene end was trimmed by 3 bases and the J gene end by 3 bases; junction bases not matched to a gene: 4. CDR3: CASSIGTGNYEQYF. CDR3 nucleotide sequence: TGTGCCAGTAGTATCGGGACAGGAAACTACGAGCAGTACTTC.

The chain employs TRBV4-1 and TRBJ2-7; 8 bases match TRBD1. Germline V CDR1 and CDR2: MGHRA, YSYEKL. J gave up 4 bases and V 1 base, and 3 bases lay outside the gene matches. There are 14 residues in the CDR3. Written as DNA, the CDR3 is TGCGCCAGCAGCCAAGGCAGGGGGCAGTACGAGCAGTACTTC. Protein sequence: CASSQGRGQYEQYF.

The CDR3 spells CASSSGEQYF. Written as DNA, the CDR3 is TGTGCCAGCAGTTCAGGGGAGCAGTACTTC. The gene calls are TRBV2 and TRBJ2-7; tentatively, D is TRBD1 (5 bases). The germline V and J ends were trimmed by 5 bases and 7 bases, with 6 bases remaining between them. CDR3 length equals 10 residues. Germline V gene sequence: CDR1 SNHLY, CDR2 FYNNEI.

The chain combines TRBV27 with TRBJ2-1; tentatively, D is TRBD1 (5 bases). V dropped 0 bases and J dropped 1 base, with 10 bases sitting between them. Germline V gene sequence: CDR1 MNHEY, CDR2 SMNVEV (reference sequence). The CDR3 consists of 16 residues. CDR3 bases: TGTGCCAGCAGTTTATCAGGGGCTGGATCCTACAATGAGCAGTTCTTC. Encoded protein: CASSLSGAGSYNEQFF.